One sample yielded the 3 T cell receptor beta chains listed below, sequenced in a study of cytomegalovirus exposure and HLA in healthy donors. The PCR made use of 60 Vbeta and 13 Jbeta primers. Clones were read by immunoSEQ multiplex PCR, and TCRdb kept only the in-frame ones, dropping some. The data hold about 160,000 clones, with approximately 86% observed a single time. The sequenced material came from PBMCs. The receptors here all came from a woman aged 18-29 years in good health and CMV-seronegative.

The rearrangement joins TRBV5-1 to TRBJ2-5; TRBD2 agrees at 14 bases. Unmatched junction bases numbered 14, after V lost 2 bases and J lost 2 bases. Germline V lookup: CDR1 SGHRS, CDR2 YFSETQ. This CDR3 comprises 20 residues. CDR3 amino acids: CASSFGLGLAGANLQETQYF. The CDR3 nucleotides are TGCGCCAGCAGCTTCGGGCTGGGACTAGCGGGGGCCAACCTACAAGAGACCCAGTACTTC. The full variable domain, with the rest looked up from reference TRBV5-1 and TRBJ2-5, is KAGVTQTPRYLIKTRGQQVTLSCSPISGHRSVSWYQQTPGQGLQFLFEYFSETQRNKGNFPGRFSGRQFSNSRSEMNVSTLELGDSALYLCASSFGLGLAGANLQETQYFGPGTRLLVL.

The rearrangement uses TRBV19 and TRBJ2-2, with 10 bases identical to TRBD1. Germline loops: CDR1 LNHDA, CDR2 SQIVND (reference sequence). This CDR3 spans 15 amino acids. The junction had 4 bases not matched to a gene; V was cut back by 3 bases and J by 6 bases. In nucleotides, the CDR3 is TGTGCCAGTAGTATCCGGACAGGGGGGCCCGGGGAGCTGTTTTTT. It codes for CASSIRTGGPGELFF.

The chain uses TRBV28 and TRBJ2-7; 9 bases fit TRBD1. CDR1 is MDHEN and CDR2 is SYDVKM in the germline V gene. The CDR3 loop spans 17 amino acids. V lost 7 bases to trimming and J lost 5 bases; unmatched junction nucleotides: 18. This CDR3 reads CASTKGQGKSLSHEQYF. The CDR3 nucleotides are TGTGCCAGCACCAAAGGACAGGGGAAGAGTCTATCTCACGAGCAGTACTTC.